A selection of T cell receptor beta chains follows, all from one sample in a study of blood T cell repertoires in COVID-19. Clones were sequenced by immunoSEQ multiplex PCR, and TCRdb holds only the in-frame ones, with some missing. Of about 200,000 clones in the sample, 86% were seen once. Sequenced: PBMCs or T cells enriched from blood (not recorded which). The origin of the receptors is a woman aged 40 to 49 with acute COVID-19. CDR3s include the opening cysteine and the closing phenylalanine or tryptophan. D genes are given only for firm matches. Only part of the rows carry a size: once, few, many, or a class if the clone is expanded.

TRBV28	-	TRBD1	TRBJ2-7	CASSLSDRGMHF	TGTGCCAGCAGTCTGTCTGACAGGGGCATGCACTTC
TRBV2	-	TRBD1	TRBJ2-7	CASTKDRDYEQYF	TGTGCCAGCACTAAAGACAGGGACTACGAGCAGTACTTC
TRBV7-2	-	-	TRBJ1-5	CASSSYGETPQHF	TGTGCCAGCAGCTCCTACGGGGAAACGCCCCAGCATTTT
TRBV5-1	-	-	TRBJ1-5	CASSLGEDTQPQHF	TGCGCCAGCAGCTTAGGTGAGGACACTCAGCCCCAGCATTTT
TRBV28	once	-	TRBJ2-6	CASSSTPFGGTNVLTF	TGTGCCAGCAGTTCAACCCCTTTTGGAGGCACAAACGTCCTGACTTTC
TRBV7-3	-	TRBD2	TRBJ2-7	CASSSGPGPGGYEQYF	TGTGCCAGCAGCTCGGGACCGGGCCCGGGGGGCTACGAGCAGTACTTC
TRBV19	-	-	TRBJ1-4	CATGGEGANEKLFF	TGTGCCACCGGGGGGGAAGGGGCTAATGAAAAACTGTTTTTT
TRBV2	few	-	TRBJ1-1	CASSEALGGHEAFF	TGTGCCAGCAGTGAAGCACTGGGAGGGCATGAAGCTTTCTTT
TRBV11-2	-	-	TRBJ2-1	CASSLDPSIPYNEQFF	TGTGCCAGCAGCTTAGATCCCTCTATTCCCTACAATGAGCAGTTCTTC
TRBV12-5	-	TRBD1	TRBJ2-7	CASGLRGGNYEQYF	TGTGCTAGTGGTTTGAGAGGGGGCAACTACGAGCAGTACTTC
TRBV11-3	once	-	TRBJ2-1	CASSFVAWEQFF	TGTGCCAGCAGCTTCGTAGCGTGGGAGCAGTTCTTC
TRBV29-1	once	-	TRBJ2-7	CSVGGDTRSYEQYF	TGCAGCGTTGGTGGGGACACTCGGAGCTACGAGCAGTACTTC
TRBV6-5	once	TRBD1	TRBJ1-1	CASKLQGGNTEAFF	TGTGCCAGCAAATTACAGGGGGGAAACACTGAAGCTTTCTTT
TRBV28	-	-	TRBJ1-1	CASSPGQSEAFF	TGTGCCAGCAGTCCAGGACAGTCCGAAGCTTTCTTT
TRBV13	once	-	TRBJ2-5	CASSSGSEETQYF	TGTGCCAGCAGCTCCGGGAGCGAAGAGACCCAGTACTTC
TRBV10-3	-	TRBD2	TRBJ2-7	CAISVGREGYEQYF	TGTGCCATCAGTGTCGGGCGGGAGGGCTACGAGCAGTACTTC
TRBV3-1/TRBV3-2	-	-	TRBJ1-6	CASTRTNTGPRALHF	TGTGCCAGCACCCGCACTAATACAGGGCCCAGGGCCCTCCACTTT
TRBV2	-	TRBD1	TRBJ1-3	CASSDRGAGNTIYF	TGTGCCAGCTCCGACAGGGGGGCTGGAAACACCATATATTTT
TRBV19	-	TRBD1	TRBJ1-3	CASLLGTATSGNTIYF	TGTGCCAGTCTTCTCGGGACAGCCACCTCTGGAAACACCATATATTTT
TRBV18	-	-	TRBJ2-7	CASSPDSYEQYF	TGTGCCAGCTCACCGGACAGCTACGAGCAGTACTTC
TRBV27	-	TRBD2	TRBJ2-7	CASNGVAGVGEQYF	TGTGCCAGCAATGGGGTAGCGGGGGTCGGAGAGCAGTACTTC
TRBV5-6	-	-	TRBJ2-3	CASSLGASSTDTQYF	TGTGCCAGCAGCCTGGGGGCTAGCAGCACAGATACGCAGTATTTT
TRBV18	-	TRBD2	TRBJ2-1	CASYPGLAADSYNEQFF	TGTGCCAGTTATCCGGGACTAGCGGCTGACTCCTACAATGAGCAGTTCTTC
TRBV5-6	few	TRBD1	TRBJ2-7	CASSRTGAYEQYF	TGTGCCAGCAGCCGGACAGGGGCGTACGAGCAGTACTTC
TRBV3-1/TRBV3-2	-	TRBD1	TRBJ1-5	CASSQYPTGGLNQPQHF	TGTGCCAGCAGCCAATATCCGACAGGGGGCCTTAATCAGCCCCAGCATTTT
TRBV2	-	-	TRBJ1-1	CASSEGKRTNTEAFF	TGTGCCAGCAGTGAAGGAAAGAGAACGAACACTGAAGCTTTCTTT
TRBV4-3	-	TRBD1	TRBJ2-2	CASSRTDRGRRGELFF	TGCGCCAGCAGCCGGACAGACAGGGGGCGGAGGGGGGAGCTGTTTTTT
TRBV28	-	-	TRBJ2-2	CASSFGRVSGELFF	TGTGCCAGCAGTTTCGGCAGGGTGAGCGGGGAGCTGTTTTTT
TRBV7-9	-	-	TRBJ1-1	CASSLGQNTEAFF	TGTGCCAGCAGCTTAGGGCAGAACACTGAAGCTTTCTTT
TRBV28	-	TRBD2	TRBJ2-3	CASSTGTSGRVRDTQYF	TGTGCCAGCAGTACCGGGACTAGCGGGAGGGTCAGAGATACGCAGTATTTT
TRBV5-5	few	TRBD1	TRBJ1-3	CASSVRDRGQFGSGNTIYF	TGTGCCAGCAGCGTCCGGGACAGGGGGCAATTTGGCTCCGGAAACACCATATATTTT
TRBV27	-	-	TRBJ2-5	CALSQAQYF	TGTGCCTTGTCCCAGGCCCAGTACTTC
TRBV28	-	TRBD2	TRBJ2-7	CASSLPASGSYEQYF	TGTGCCAGCAGTTTACCGGCTAGCGGGAGTTACGAGCAGTACTTC
TRBV6-1	-	TRBD1	TRBJ1-5	CASSGGVGQGAQPQHF	TGTGCCAGCAGTGGGGGGGTGGGACAGGGTGCTCAGCCCCAGCATTTT
TRBV2	few	-	TRBJ1-3	CASSERTVGNTIYF	TGTGCCAGCAGTGAACGGACAGTTGGAAACACCATATATTTT
TRBV5-1	-	TRBD1	TRBJ2-7	CASSRRQGREQYF	TGCGCCAGCAGCCGCCGACAGGGGCGCGAGCAGTACTTC
TRBV7-8	-	TRBD1	TRBJ2-7	CASSLTRDRRYEQYF	TGTGCCAGCAGCTTAACCCGGGACAGACGATACGAGCAGTACTTC